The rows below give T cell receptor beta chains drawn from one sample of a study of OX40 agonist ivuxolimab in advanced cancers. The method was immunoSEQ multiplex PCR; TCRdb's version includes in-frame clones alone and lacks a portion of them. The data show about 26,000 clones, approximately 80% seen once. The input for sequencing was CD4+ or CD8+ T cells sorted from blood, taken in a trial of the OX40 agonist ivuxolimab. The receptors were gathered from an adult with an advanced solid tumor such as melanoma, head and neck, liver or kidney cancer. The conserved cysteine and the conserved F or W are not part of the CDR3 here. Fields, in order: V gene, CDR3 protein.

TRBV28,ASSPETGTNQPQH
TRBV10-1,ASSESGTGGEQY
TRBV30,AWSVHDRGTDTQY
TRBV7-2,ASSLLVQTQY
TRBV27,ASSLDSPLH
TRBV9,ASSPGGNEQF
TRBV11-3,ASSPREGRNEQF
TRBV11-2,ASSLGTGTYEQY
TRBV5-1,ASSLAGFEQY
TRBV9,ASSATRGGYNEQF
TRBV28,ASSFGSGNTIY
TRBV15,ATSRSRSTAGYTQY
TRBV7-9,ASSSASGNQPQH
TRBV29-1,SVEGSGRGYYNEQF
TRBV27,ASGSNTGELF
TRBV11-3,ASSSDRGPTGYT
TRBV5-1,ASRPGTEGYEQY
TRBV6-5,ASSYVGGSNTGELF
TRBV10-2,ASSPGRSYEQY
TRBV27,ASRPGLEKKVGEQY
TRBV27,ASSFGGRAGELF
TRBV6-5,ASSLLRGGTNEQY
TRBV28,ATQRGGAYNEQF
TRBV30,AWSVLLYGYT
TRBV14,ASSQDRTMGDEQY
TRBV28,ASSSWKERGGLDEQF
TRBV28,ASSKTGEMNTEAF
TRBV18,ASSPLEGARTNEQF
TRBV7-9,ASSPDRGEETQY
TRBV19,ASSGPRGAHTGELF
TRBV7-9,ASSTSRDGNYGYT
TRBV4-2,ASSLLAGGPEQY
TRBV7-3,ASSLASGAGDTQY
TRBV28,ASSLPTVGYT
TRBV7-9,ASSEEKNTEAF
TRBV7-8,ASSAAYSNTGELF
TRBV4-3,ASSQQQGGSGNTIY